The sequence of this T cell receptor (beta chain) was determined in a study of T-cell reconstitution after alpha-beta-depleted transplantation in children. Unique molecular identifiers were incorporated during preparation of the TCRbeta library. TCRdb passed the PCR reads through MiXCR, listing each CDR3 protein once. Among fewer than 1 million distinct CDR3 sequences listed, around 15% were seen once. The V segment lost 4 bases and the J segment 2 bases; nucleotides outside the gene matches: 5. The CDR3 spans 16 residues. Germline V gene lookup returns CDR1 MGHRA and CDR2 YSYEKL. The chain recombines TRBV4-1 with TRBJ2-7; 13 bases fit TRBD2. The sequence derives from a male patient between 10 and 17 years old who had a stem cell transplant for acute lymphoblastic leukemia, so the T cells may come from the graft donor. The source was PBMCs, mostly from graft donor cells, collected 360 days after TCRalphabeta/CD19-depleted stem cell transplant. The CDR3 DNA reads TGCGCCAGCAGCCGAGGACTAGCGGGAGTTCCCTACGAGCAGTACTTC. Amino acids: CASSRGLAGVPYEQYF.